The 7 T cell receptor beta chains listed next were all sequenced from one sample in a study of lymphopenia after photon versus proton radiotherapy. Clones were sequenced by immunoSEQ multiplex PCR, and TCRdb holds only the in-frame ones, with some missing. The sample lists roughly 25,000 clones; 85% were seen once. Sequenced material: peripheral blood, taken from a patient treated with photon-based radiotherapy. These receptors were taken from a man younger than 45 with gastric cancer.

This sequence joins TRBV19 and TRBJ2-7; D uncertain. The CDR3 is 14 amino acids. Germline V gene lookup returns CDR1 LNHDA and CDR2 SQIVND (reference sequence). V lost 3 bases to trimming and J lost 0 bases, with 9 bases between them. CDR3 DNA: TGTGCCAGTAGTATTTCCACAAACTCCTACGAGCAGTACTTC. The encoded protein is CASSISTNSYEQYF.

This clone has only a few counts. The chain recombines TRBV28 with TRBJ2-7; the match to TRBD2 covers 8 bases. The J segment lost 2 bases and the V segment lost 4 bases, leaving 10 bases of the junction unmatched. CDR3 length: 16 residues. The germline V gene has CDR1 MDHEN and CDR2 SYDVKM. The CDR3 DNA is TGTGCCAGCAGTTCCAGCGGGAGCCCTCCTACCTACGAGCAGTACTTC. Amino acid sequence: CASSSSGSPPTYEQYF.

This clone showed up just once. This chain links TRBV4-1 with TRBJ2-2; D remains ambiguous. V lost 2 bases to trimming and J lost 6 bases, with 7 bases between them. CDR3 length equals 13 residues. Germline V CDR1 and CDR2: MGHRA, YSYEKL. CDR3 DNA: TGCGCCAGCAGCCAAAACTCGGCCGGGGAGCTGTTTTTT. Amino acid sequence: CASSQNSAGELFF.

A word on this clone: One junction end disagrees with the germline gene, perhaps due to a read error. For the CDR3, the DNA is TGTGTCAGCAGCTTAGAAAACAGGGGGGACACTGAAGCTTTCTTT. Its translation: CVSSLENRGDTEAFF. The gene calls are TRBV7-2 and TRBJ1-1, with 8 bases identical to TRBD1. The CDR3 loop spans 15 amino acids. Germline lookup yields CDR1 SGHTA and CDR2 FQGNSA. Complete variable domain (other parts from reference TRBV7-2 and TRBJ1-1): GAGVSQSPSNKVTEKGKDVELRCDPISGHTALYWYRQSLGQGLEFLIYFQGNSAPDKSGLPSDRFSAERTGGSVSTLTIQRTQQEDSAVYLCVSSLENRGDTEAFFGQGTRLTVV.

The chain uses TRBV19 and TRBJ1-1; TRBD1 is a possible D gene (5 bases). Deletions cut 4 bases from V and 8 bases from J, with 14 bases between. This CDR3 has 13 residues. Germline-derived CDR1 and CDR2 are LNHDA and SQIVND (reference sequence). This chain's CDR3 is CASSKGIGVEAFF. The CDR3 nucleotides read TGTGCCAGTAGTAAGGGGATAGGCGTCGAAGCTTTCTTT.

In DNA, the CDR3 is TGTGCCAGCAGCTTCTCAGATACGCAGTATTTT. Amino acid sequence: CASSFSDTQYF. This chain connects TRBV11-2 to TRBJ2-3; D unclear. Trimming took 3 bases from V and 4 from J, leaving 2 bases between them. There are 11 residues in the CDR3. From germline, CDR1 is SGHAT and CDR2 FQNNGV. Full variable domain (outside the CDR3, taken from reference TRBV11-2 and TRBJ2-3): EAGVAQSPRYKIIEKRQSVAFWCNPISGHATLYWYQQILGQGPKLLIQFQNNGVVDDSQLPKDRFSAERLKGVDSTLKIQPAKLEDSAVYLCASSFSDTQYFGPGTRLTVL.

CDR3 sequence (DNA): TGTGCCAGCAGTTTATGGTCCGGGTTAAGCAATCAGCCCCAGCATTTT. This encodes CASSLWSGLSNQPQHF. The chain uses TRBV28 and TRBJ1-5; D not resolved. There are 16 residues in the CDR3. Trimming pared 0 bases from V and 1 base from J, leaving 10 bases between. Germline lookup yields CDR1 MDHEN and CDR2 SYDVKM. Full variable domain (outside the CDR3, taken from reference TRBV28 and TRBJ1-5): DVKVTQSSRYLVKRTGEKVFLECVQDMDHENMFWYRQDPGLGLRLIYFSYDVKMKEKGDIPEGYSVSREKKERFSLILESASTNQTSMYLCASSLWSGLSNQPQHFGDGTRLSIL.